The source of this T cell receptor (beta chain) is a study of cytomegalovirus exposure and HLA in healthy donors. Study-level results: Several of the most significant clusters appeared, in a later analysis, to be linked to common viral pathogens.

Details on this clone: No antigen is known for it.

The PCR contained 60 Vbeta and 13 Jbeta primers. Generated by immunoSEQ multiplex PCR, the TCRdb table keeps only in-frame clones and is missing some. This table holds approximately 250,000 clones, 78% found once. From germline, CDR1 is SEHNR and CDR2 FQNEAQ (reference sequence). CDR3 length: 17 residues. J was trimmed by 4 bases and V by 0 bases; bases with no gene match: 6. This TCR came from a boy aged 5-17 years in good health and CMV-seronegative. The sequencing input was PBMCs. The chain recombines TRBV7-9 with TRBJ2-2; 9 nucleotides line up with TRBD1. This CDR3 reads CASSLAPGTGRTGELFF. The CDR3 DNA reads TGTGCCAGCAGCTTAGCTCCCGGGACAGGGCGCACCGGGGAGCTGTTTTTT.